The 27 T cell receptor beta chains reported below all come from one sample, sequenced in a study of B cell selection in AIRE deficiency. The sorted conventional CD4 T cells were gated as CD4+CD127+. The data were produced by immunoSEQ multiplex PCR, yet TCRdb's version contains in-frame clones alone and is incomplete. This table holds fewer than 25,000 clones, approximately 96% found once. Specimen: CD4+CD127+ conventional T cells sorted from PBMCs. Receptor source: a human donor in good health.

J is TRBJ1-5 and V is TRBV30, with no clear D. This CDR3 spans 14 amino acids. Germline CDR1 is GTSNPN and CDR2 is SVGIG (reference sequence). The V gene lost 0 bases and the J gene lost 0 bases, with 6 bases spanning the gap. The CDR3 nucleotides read TGTGCCTGGAGTGTCCACAGTAGCAATCAGCCCCAGCATTTT. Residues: CAWSVHSSNQPQHF.

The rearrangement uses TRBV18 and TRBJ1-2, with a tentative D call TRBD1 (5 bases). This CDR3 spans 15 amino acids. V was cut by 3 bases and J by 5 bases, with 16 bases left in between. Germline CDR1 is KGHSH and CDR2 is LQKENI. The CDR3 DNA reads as TGTGCCAGCTCACCTTTCCAGGGAGGGGATTATGGCTACACCTTC. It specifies CASSPFQGGDYGYTF.

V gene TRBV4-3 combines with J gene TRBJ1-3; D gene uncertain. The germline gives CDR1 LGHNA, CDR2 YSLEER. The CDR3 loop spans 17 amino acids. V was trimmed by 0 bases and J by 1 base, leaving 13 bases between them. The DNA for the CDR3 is TGCGCCAGCAGCCAAGAAATGGTGGGGTTATCTGGAAACACCATATATTTT. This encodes CASSQEMVGLSGNTIYF.

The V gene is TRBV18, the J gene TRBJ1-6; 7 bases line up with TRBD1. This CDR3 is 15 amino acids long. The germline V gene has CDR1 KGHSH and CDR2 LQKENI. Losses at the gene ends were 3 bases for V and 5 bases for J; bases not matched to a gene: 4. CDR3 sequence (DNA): TGTGCCAGCTCACCGCTAGGACAGGATAATTCACCCCTCCACTTT. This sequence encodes CASSPLGQDNSPLHF.

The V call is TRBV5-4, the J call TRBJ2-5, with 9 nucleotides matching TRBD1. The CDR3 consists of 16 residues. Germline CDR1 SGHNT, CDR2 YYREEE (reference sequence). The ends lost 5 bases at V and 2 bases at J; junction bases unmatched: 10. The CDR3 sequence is CASSPGGQGYQETQYF. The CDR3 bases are TGTGCCAGCAGTCCCGGGGGACAGGGCTATCAAGAGACCCAGTACTTC.

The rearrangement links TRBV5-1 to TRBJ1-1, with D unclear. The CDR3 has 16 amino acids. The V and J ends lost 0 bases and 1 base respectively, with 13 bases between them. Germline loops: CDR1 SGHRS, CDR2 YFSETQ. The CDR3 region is CASSLAMGRGNTEAFF. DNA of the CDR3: TGCGCCAGCAGCTTGGCCATGGGGAGAGGGAACACTGAAGCTTTCTTT.

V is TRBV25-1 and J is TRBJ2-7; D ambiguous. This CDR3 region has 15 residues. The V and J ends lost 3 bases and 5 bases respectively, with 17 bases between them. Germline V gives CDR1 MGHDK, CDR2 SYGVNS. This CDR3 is CASSDGQLGHHEQYF. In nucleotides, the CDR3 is TGTGCCAGCAGTGACGGTCAGCTTGGTCACCACGAGCAGTACTTC.

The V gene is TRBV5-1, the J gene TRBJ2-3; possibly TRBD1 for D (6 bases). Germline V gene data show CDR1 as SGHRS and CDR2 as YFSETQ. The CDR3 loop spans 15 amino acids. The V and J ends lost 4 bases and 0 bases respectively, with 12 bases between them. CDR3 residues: CASSRGQPSTDTQYF. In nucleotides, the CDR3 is TGCGCCAGCAGCCGTGGACAGCCTAGCACAGATACGCAGTATTTT.

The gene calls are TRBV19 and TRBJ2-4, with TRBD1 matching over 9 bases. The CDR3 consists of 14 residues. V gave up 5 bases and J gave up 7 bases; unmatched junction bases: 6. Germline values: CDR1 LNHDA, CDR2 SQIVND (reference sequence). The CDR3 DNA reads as TGTGCCAGTAGTGTTGGACAGGGGCCGAACATTCAGTACTTC. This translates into CASSVGQGPNIQYF.

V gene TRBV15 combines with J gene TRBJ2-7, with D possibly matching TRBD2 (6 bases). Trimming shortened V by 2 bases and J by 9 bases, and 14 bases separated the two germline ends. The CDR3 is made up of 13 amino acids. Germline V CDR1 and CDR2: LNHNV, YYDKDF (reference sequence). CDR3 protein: CATSRIGTDGQYF. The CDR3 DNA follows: TGTGCCACCAGCAGAATCGGGACTGACGGGCAGTACTTC.

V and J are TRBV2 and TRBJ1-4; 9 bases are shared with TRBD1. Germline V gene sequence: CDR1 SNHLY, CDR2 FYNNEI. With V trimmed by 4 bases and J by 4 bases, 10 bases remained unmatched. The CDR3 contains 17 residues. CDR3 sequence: CASSAGGTGFNNEKLFF. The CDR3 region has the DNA TGTGCCAGCAGTGCCGGCGGGACAGGGTTTAATAATGAAAAACTGTTTTTT.

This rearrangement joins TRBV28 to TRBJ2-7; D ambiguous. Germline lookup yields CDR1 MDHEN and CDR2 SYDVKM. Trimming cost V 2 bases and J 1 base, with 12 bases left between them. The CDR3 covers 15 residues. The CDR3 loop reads CASSLEWVGSYEQYF. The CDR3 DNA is TGTGCCAGCAGTTTAGAGTGGGTGGGGTCCTACGAGCAGTACTTC.

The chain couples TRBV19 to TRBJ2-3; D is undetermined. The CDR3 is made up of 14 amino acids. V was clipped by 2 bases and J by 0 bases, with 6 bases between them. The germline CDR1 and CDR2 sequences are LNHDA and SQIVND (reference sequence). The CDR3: CASSIRVSTDTQYF. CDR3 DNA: TGTGCCAGTAGTATAAGGGTGAGCACAGATACGCAGTATTTT.

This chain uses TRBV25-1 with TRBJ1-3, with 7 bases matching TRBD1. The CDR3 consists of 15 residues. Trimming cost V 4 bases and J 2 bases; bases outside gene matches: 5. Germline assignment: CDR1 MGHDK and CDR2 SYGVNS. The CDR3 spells CASSAQGKTGNTIYF. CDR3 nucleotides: TGTGCCAGCAGTGCACAGGGGAAAACTGGAAACACCATATATTTT.

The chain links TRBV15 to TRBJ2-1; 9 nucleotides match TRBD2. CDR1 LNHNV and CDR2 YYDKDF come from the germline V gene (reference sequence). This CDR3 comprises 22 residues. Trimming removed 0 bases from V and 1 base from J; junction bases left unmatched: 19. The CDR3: CATSRDLRGGAVLGGSYNEQFF. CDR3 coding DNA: TGTGCCACCAGCAGAGATTTGCGGGGGGGCGCGGTCTTGGGCGGTTCCTACAATGAGCAGTTCTTC.

The CDR3 DNA reads TGTGCCAGCAGTTACTCGACGGTGGATTCGGGAAACACCATATATTTT. This translates into CASSYSTVDSGNTIYF. V usage is TRBV6-5 and J usage is TRBJ1-3; no firm D call. Trimming stripped 0 bases from V and 4 bases from J, with 13 bases between. Germline V gene sequence: CDR1 MNHEY, CDR2 SVGAGI. This CDR3 spans 16 amino acids.

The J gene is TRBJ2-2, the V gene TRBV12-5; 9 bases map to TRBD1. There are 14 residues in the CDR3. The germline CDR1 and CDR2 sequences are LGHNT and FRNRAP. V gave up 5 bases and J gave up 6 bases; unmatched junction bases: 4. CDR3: CASGGQGSSGELFF. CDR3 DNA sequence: TGTGCTAGTGGTGGACAGGGGTCTTCCGGGGAGCTGTTTTTT. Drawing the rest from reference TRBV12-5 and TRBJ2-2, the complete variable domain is DARVTQTPRHKVTEMGQEVTMRCQPILGHNTVFWYRQTMMQGLELLAYFRNRAPLDDSGMPKDRFSAEMPDATLATLKIQPSEPRDSAVYFCASGGQGSSGELFFGEGSRLTVL.

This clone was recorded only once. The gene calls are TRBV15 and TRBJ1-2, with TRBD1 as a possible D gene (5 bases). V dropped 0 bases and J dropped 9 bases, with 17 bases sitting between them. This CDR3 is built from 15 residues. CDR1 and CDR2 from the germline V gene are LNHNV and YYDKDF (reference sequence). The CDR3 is CATSRDLQASRSYTF. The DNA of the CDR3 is TGTGCCACCAGCAGAGACCTACAGGCCTCGCGGAGCTACACCTTC.

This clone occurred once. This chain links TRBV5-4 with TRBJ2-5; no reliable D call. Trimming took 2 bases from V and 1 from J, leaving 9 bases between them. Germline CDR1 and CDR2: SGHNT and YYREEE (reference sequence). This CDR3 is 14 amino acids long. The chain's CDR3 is CASSLRQVQETQYF. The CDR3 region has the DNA TGTGCCAGCAGCTTAAGGCAGGTCCAAGAGACCCAGTACTTC.

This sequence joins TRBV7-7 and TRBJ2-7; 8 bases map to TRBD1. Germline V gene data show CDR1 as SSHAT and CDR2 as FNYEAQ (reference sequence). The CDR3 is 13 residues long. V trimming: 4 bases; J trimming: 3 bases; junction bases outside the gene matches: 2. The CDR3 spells CASSSGTGYEQYF. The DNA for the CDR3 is TGTGCCAGCAGCTCTGGGACAGGCTACGAGCAGTACTTC.

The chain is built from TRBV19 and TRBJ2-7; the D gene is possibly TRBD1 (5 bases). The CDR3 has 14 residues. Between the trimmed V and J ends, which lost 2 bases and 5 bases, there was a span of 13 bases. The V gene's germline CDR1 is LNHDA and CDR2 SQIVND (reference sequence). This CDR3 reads CASSIRQGVDEQYF. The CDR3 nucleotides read TGTGCCAGTAGTATAAGGCAGGGCGTGGACGAGCAGTACTTC.

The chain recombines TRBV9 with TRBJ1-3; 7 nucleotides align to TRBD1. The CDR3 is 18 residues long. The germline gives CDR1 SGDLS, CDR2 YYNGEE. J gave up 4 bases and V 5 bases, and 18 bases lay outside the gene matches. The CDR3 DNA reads TGTGCCAGCAGTCCTGAGAAGGGGGCAGTTTTGAGAGGAAACACCATATATTTT. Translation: CASSPEKGAVLRGNTIYF.

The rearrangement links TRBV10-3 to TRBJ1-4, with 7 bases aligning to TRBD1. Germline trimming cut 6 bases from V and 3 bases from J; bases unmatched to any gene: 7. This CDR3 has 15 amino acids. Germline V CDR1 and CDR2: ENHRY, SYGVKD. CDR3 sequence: CAIRATGESNEKLFF. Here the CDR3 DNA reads TGTGCCATCAGGGCAACAGGGGAATCTAATGAAAAACTGTTTTTT.

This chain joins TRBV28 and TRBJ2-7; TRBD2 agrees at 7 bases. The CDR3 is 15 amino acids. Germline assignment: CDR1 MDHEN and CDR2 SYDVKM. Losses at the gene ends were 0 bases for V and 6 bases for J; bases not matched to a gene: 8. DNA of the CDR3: TGTGCCAGCAGTTTATGGGGCGGGGGAGTGAGCGAGCAGTACTTC. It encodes CASSLWGGGVSEQYF.

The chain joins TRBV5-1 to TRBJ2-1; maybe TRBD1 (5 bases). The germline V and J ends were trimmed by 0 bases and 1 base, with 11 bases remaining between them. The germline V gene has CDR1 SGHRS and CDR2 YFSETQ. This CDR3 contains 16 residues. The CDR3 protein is CASSLVLQASYNEQFF. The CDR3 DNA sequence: TGCGCCAGCAGCTTGGTCCTACAGGCATCCTACAATGAGCAGTTCTTC.

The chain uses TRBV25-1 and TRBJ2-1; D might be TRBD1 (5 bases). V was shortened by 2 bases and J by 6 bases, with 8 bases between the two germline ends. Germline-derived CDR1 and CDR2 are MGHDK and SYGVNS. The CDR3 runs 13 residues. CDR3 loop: CASSEQGSNEQFF. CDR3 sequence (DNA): TGTGCCAGCAGTGAACAGGGATCCAATGAGCAGTTCTTC.

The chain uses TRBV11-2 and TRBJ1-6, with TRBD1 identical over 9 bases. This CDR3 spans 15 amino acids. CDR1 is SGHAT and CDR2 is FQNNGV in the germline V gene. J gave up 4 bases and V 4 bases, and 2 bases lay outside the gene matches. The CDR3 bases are TGTGCCAGCAGCTCGACAGGGGGGTATAATTCACCCCTCCACTTT. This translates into CASSSTGGYNSPLHF.